Below, 20 T cell receptor beta chains from the same sample are listed, as sequenced in a study of blood T cell repertoires in COVID-19. Assay: immunoSEQ multiplex PCR; the TCRdb copy retains only in-frame clones and omits some. Of about 260,000 clones in the sample, approximately 88% were seen once. Input material: PBMCs or T cells enriched from blood (not recorded which). These receptors were obtained from a woman in her thirties or forties with acute COVID-19.

This clone appeared a few times. CDR3 sequence (DNA): TGCGCCAGCAGCCAAGATGTCCTGGCCAGAAACTATGGCTACACCTTC. Its protein is CASSQDVLARNYGYTF. The chain employs TRBV4-1 and TRBJ1-2; D is undetermined. Germline V gives CDR1 MGHRA, CDR2 YSYEKL. The V end was cut by 0 bases, the J end by 2 bases, with 13 bases between. The CDR3 loop spans 16 amino acids.

This rearrangement joins TRBV7-2 to TRBJ2-1, with D possibly being TRBD2 (6 bases). Germline lookup yields CDR1 SGHTA and CDR2 FQGNSA. Trimming removed 6 bases at V and 5 bases at J, with 17 bases between. The CDR3 is made up of 15 amino acids. CDR3 in DNA: TGTGCCAGCAGATATGGAGGGCCCGCCGACAATGAGCAGTTCTTC. It codes for CASRYGGPADNEQFF.

The chain carries TRBV27 and TRBJ1-3; maybe TRBD1 (5 bases). The CDR3 totals 15 residues. Trimming stripped 2 bases from V and 0 bases from J, with 8 bases between. Germline V gene data show CDR1 as MNHEY and CDR2 as SMNVEV (reference sequence). CDR3 residues: CASSLSRASGNTIYF. The CDR3 bases are TGTGCCAGCAGTTTAAGCAGGGCCTCTGGAAACACCATATATTTT.

The genes are TRBV7-8 and TRBJ1-5; tentative D call: TRBD1 (5 bases). V was shortened by 3 bases and J by 6 bases, with 9 bases between the two germline ends. Germline V CDR1 and CDR2: SGHVS, FQNEAQ. This CDR3 has 13 residues. CDR3 residues: CASSLDTGQPQHF. The CDR3 region has the DNA TGTGCCAGCAGCTTGGACACGGGTCAGCCCCAGCATTTT.

This chain connects TRBV5-8 to TRBJ1-2; D is perhaps TRBD1 (6 bases). This CDR3 contains 17 residues. CDR1 and CDR2 (germline): SGHTS, YDEGEE. The V end was cut by 2 bases, the J end by 0 bases, with 17 bases between. The CDR3 reads CASSFRRGVDANYGYTF. For the CDR3, the DNA is TGTGCCAGCAGCTTCCGCAGGGGTGTAGATGCTAACTATGGCTACACCTTC.

V and J are TRBV13 and TRBJ2-7; 7 nucleotides line up with TRBD1. The germline CDR1 and CDR2 sequences are PRHDT and FYEKMQ (reference sequence). Unmatched junction bases numbered 9, after V lost 4 bases and J lost 0 bases. This CDR3 comprises 16 residues. Here the CDR3 reads CASSSLRDRDSYEQYF. CDR3 nucleotide sequence: TGTGCCAGCAGCTCCCTTCGCGACAGGGACTCCTACGAGCAGTACTTC.

With respect to this clone: The sample has other DNA sequences that encode this CDR3 too. V and J are TRBV5-1 and TRBJ1-2; 7 bases are a match to TRBD1. With V trimmed by 0 bases and J by 8 bases, 1 base remained unmatched. Germline assignment: CDR1 SGHRS and CDR2 YFSETQ. This CDR3 contains 12 residues. The CDR3, as DNA: TGCGCCAGCAGCTTGGACAGGGGCGGCTACACCTTC. Translation gives CASSLDRGGYTF.

The V gene is TRBV7-8, the J gene TRBJ1-1, with D hard to call. The ends were cut back, 6 bases at V and 1 base at J, with 9 bases in the middle. The CDR3 totals 13 residues. The germline V gene has CDR1 SGHVS and CDR2 FQNEAQ. CDR3 DNA sequence: TGTGCCAGCAGTCTTAGCTGGAACACTGAAGCTTTCTTT. Protein: CASSLSWNTEAFF. The whole variable domain, remainder taken from reference TRBV7-8 and TRBJ1-1, is GAGVSQSPRYKVAKRGQDVALRCDPISGHVSLFWYQQALGQGPEFLTYFQNEAQLDKSGLPSDRFFAERPEGSVSTLKIQRTQQEDSAVYLCASSLSWNTEAFFGQGTRLTVV.

The CDR3 loop reads CASSRGLAGGLTDTQYF. The CDR3 DNA is TGCGCCAGCAGCCGAGGACTAGCGGGAGGGCTCACAGATACGCAGTATTTT. The chain combines TRBV4-1 with TRBJ2-3; 15 bases map to TRBD2. CDR1 MGHRA and CDR2 YSYEKL come from the germline V gene. This CDR3 region has 17 residues. With V trimmed by 4 bases and J by 2 bases, 4 bases remained unmatched.

CDR3: CASSWDRTEAFF. CDR3 in DNA: TGTGCCAGCAGTTGGGACAGGACTGAAGCTTTCTTT. The chain couples TRBV28 to TRBJ1-1, with 8 bases fitting TRBD1. This CDR3 is built from 12 residues. Trimming at V came to 4 bases and at J to 5 bases, leaving 0 bases not matched to a gene. From germline, CDR1 is MDHEN and CDR2 SYDVKM.

This chain connects TRBV10-2 to TRBJ2-2; the D is unclear. The CDR3 has 12 amino acids. Trimming stripped 7 bases from V and 4 bases from J, with 7 bases between. Germline-derived CDR1 and CDR2 are WSHSY and SAAADI. The CDR3 region has the DNA TGCGCCAGCACCCGAGCCACCGGGGAGCTGTTTTTT. It is translated as CASTRATGELFF.

This clone was seen only once. The chain recombines TRBV19 with TRBJ2-7, with D perhaps matching TRBD1 (5 bases). Trimming shortened V by 3 bases and J by 7 bases, and 16 bases separated the two germline ends. CDR3 length: 14 amino acids. Germline assignment: CDR1 LNHDA and CDR2 SQIVND (reference sequence). Written as DNA, the CDR3 is TGTGCCAGTAGTATGGGGCTCCCCCCGGAAGAGCAGTACGTC. Its translation is CASSMGLPPEEQYV.

The chain is built from TRBV29-1 and TRBJ2-7; TRBD2 might be the D (5 bases). This CDR3 is built from 13 residues. V lost 1 base and J lost 6, with 13 bases in between. Germline V lookup: CDR1 SQVTM, CDR2 ANQGSEA. In DNA, the CDR3 is TGCAGCGTTGAAGTTCTCACTAGTCTCGAGCAGTACTTC. The encoded protein is CSVEVLTSLEQYF.

The table lists this clone with a few counts. This chain joins TRBV28 and TRBJ1-2, with 7 positions matching TRBD1. With V trimmed by 2 bases and J by 2 bases, 8 bases remained unmatched. Germline V gene lookup returns CDR1 MDHEN and CDR2 SYDVKM. The CDR3 has 16 amino acids. As DNA, the CDR3 is TGTGCCAGCAGTTTAAAGCCGGGACAGACCAACTATGGCTACACCTTC. Translated, it gives CASSLKPGQTNYGYTF.

CDR3 loop: CASSPLDYTINEQFF. The CDR3 DNA is TGTGCCAGCTCACCGTTGGACTATACAATCAATGAGCAGTTCTTC. The gene calls are TRBV18 and TRBJ2-1; D perhaps matches TRBD2 (6 bases). Germline V gene lookup returns CDR1 KGHSH and CDR2 LQKENI. The CDR3 is made up of 15 amino acids. Trimming removed 3 bases from V and 6 bases from J, with 15 bases in between.

This chain uses TRBV10-1 with TRBJ2-1; 8 bases are shared with TRBD2. The CDR3 is made up of 12 amino acids. V lost 6 bases and J lost 16; bases outside the gene matches: 11. Looked up from germline, CDR1 is WNHNN and CDR2 is SYGVQD (reference sequence). DNA for the CDR3: TGCGCCAGCAGCATGAGCGGGAGAAGCCAATTCTTC. Amino acids: CASSMSGRSQFF.

The rearrangement uses TRBV11-2 and TRBJ1-4, with D perhaps TRBD1 (5 bases). V shed 1 base and J shed 5 bases, with 14 bases lying between them. The CDR3 runs to 16 residues. CDR1 and CDR2 from the germline V gene are SGHAT and FQNNGV. Here the CDR3 reads CASSLVWGRPNEKLFF. The CDR3 DNA is TGTGCCAGCAGCTTAGTGTGGGGCCGGCCAAATGAAAAACTGTTTTTT.

The chain employs TRBV7-3 and TRBJ1-6; D unresolved. From germline, CDR1 is SGHTA and CDR2 FQGTGA. Trimming removed 2 bases at V and 7 bases at J, with 6 bases between. The CDR3 spans 13 residues. The CDR3 region is CASSLLANSPLHF. Here the CDR3 DNA reads TGTGCCAGCAGCTTATTGGCAAATTCACCCCTCCACTTT.

V is TRBV21-1 and J is TRBJ2-5; the table gives TRBD2 as D, unverified against the DNA. TRBV21-1 is a known pseudogene. CDR3 length: 11 amino acids. The CDR3 reads CATSGEETQYF. The CDR3, as DNA: TGTGCCACTTCCGGGGAAGAGACCCAGTACTTC.

The genes are TRBV28 and TRBJ1-2; the match to TRBD1 covers 8 bases. Germline V lookup: CDR1 MDHEN, CDR2 SYDVKM. With V trimmed by 2 bases and J by 6 bases, 14 bases remained unmatched. The CDR3 totals 17 residues. In DNA, the CDR3 is TGTGCCAGCAGTTTACGGACAGGGAGGAGAGGGAAAAATGGCTACACCTTC. Protein sequence: CASSLRTGRRGKNGYTF.